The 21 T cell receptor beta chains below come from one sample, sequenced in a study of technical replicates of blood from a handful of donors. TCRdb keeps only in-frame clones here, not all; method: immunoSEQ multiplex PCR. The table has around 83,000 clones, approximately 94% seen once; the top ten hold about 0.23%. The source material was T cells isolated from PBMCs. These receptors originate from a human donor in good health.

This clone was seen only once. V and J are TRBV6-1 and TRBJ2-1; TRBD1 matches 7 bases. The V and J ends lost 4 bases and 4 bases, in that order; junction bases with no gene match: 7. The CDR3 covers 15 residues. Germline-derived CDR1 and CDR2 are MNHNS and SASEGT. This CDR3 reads CASSVGTARYNEQFF. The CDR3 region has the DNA TGTGCCAGCAGTGTGGGGACAGCGCGTTACAATGAGCAGTTCTTC.

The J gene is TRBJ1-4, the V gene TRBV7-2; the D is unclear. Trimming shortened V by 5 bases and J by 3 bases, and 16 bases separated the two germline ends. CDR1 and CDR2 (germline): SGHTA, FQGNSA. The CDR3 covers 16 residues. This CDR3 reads CASSLYLTPSNEKLFF. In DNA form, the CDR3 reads TGTGCCAGCAGCCTGTACTTGACACCCTCTAATGAAAAACTGTTTTTT.

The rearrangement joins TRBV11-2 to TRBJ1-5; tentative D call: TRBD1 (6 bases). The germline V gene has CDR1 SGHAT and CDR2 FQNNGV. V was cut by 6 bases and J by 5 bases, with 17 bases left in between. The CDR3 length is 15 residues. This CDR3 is CASRQGTYGHQPQHF. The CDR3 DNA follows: TGTGCCAGCAGACAGGGTACCTATGGCCATCAGCCCCAGCATTTT.

In DNA form, the CDR3 reads TGTGCCAGCAGTTTAGGGGGGGCCCCCTCCTACGAGCAGTACTTC. Translating it yields CASSLGGAPSYEQYF. This chain uses TRBV28 with TRBJ2-7; a weak D match, TRBD2 (7 bases). This CDR3 region has 15 residues. From germline, CDR1 is MDHEN and CDR2 SYDVKM. V gave up 2 bases and J gave up 0 bases, with 11 bases separating them.

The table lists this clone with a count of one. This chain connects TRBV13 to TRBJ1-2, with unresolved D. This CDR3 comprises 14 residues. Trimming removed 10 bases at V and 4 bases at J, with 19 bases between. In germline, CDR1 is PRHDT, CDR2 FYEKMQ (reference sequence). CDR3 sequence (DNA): TGTGCCACCACCCGCGGGGTGGAGTCCTATGGCTACACCTTC. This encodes CATTRGVESYGYTF.

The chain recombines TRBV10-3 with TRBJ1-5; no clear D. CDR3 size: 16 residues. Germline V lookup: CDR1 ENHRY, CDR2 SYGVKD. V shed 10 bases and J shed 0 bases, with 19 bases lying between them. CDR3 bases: TGTGCCACCGCCGGCCAGACAAGTGATAGCAATCAGCCCCAGCATTTT. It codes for CATAGQTSDSNQPQHF.

DNA of the CDR3: TGTGCCTGGACCGTGGAAGGGGTCCTCTATGGCTACACCTTC. It codes for CAWTVEGVLYGYTF. The chain uses TRBV30 and TRBJ1-2, with a possible D match to TRBD1 (5 bases). Germline values: CDR1 GTSNPN, CDR2 SVGIG (reference sequence). V was clipped by 4 bases and J by 4 bases, with 16 bases between them. The CDR3 contains 14 residues.

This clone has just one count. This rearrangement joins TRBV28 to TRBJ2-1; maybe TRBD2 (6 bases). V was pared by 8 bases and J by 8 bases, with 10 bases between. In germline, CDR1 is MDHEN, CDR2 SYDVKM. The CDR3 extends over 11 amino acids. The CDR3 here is CASGLYYEQFF. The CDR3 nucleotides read TGTGCCAGCGGACTATATTATGAGCAGTTCTTC.

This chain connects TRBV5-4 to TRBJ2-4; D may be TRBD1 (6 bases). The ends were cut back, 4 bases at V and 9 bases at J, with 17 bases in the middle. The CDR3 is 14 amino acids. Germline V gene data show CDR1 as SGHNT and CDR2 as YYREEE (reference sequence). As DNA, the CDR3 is TGTGCCAGCAGCCTACCAGGGGAAAGGGGCATTCAGTACTTC. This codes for CASSLPGERGIQYF.

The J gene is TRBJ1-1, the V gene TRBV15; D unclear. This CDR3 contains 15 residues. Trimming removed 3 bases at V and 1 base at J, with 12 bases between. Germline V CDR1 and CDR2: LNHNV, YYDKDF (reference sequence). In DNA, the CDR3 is TGTGCCACCAGCAGTCCTCGGGAAGCGAACACTGAAGCTTTCTTT. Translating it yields CATSSPREANTEAFF.

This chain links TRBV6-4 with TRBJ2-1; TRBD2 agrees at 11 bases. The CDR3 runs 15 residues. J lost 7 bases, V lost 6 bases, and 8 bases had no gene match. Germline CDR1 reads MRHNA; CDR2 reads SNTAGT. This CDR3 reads CASRHSGGAGNEQFF. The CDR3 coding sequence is TGTGCCAGCAGGCATAGCGGGGGGGCCGGTAATGAGCAGTTCTTC.

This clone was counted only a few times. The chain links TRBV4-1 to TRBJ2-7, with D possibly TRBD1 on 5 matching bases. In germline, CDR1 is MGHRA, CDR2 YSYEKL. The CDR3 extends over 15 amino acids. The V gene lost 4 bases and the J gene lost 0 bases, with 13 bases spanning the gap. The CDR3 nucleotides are TGCGCCAGCAGCCCGTGGGGCAGGTTCTCCTACGAGCAGTACTTC. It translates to CASSPWGRFSYEQYF.

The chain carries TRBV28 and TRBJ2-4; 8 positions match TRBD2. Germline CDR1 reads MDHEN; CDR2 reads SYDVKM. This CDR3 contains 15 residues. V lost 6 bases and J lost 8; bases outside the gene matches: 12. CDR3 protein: CASSSPERGFYIQYF. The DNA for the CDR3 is TGTGCCAGCAGCTCACCTGAGCGGGGGTTCTACATTCAGTACTTC.

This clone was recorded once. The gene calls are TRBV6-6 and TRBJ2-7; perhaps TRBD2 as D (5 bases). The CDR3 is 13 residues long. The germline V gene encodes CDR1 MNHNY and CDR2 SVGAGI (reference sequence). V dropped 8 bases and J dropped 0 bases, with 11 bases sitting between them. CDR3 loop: CASAGSSSYEQYF. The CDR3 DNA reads TGTGCCAGCGCGGGTTCCAGCTCCTACGAGCAGTACTTC.

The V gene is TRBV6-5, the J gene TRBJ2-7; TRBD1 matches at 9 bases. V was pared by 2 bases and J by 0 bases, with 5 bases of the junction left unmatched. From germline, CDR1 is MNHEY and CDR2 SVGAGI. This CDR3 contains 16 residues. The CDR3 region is CASSYPGTGSSYEQYF. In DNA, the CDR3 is TGTGCCAGCAGTTACCCCGGGACAGGGAGCTCCTACGAGCAGTACTTC.

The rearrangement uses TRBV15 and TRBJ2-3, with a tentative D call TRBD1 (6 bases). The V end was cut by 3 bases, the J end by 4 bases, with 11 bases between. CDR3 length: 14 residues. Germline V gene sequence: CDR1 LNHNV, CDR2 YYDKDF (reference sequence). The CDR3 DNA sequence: TGTGCCACCAGCAGCTTGGGGGCCTCAGATACGCAGTATTTT. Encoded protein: CATSSLGASDTQYF.

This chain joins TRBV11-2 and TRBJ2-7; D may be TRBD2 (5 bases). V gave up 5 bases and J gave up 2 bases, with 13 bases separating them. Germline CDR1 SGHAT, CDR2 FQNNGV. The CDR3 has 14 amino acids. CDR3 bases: TGTGCCAGCAGCCTTAGCGAGACCGCCTACGAGCAGTACTTC. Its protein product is CASSLSETAYEQYF.

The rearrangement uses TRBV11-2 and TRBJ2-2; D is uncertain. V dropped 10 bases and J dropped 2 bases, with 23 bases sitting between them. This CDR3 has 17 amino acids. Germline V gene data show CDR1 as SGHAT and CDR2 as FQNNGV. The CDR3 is CATSDRIQRRNTGELFF. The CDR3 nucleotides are TGTGCCACTTCGGATCGGATACAACGGAGAAACACCGGGGAGCTGTTTTTT.

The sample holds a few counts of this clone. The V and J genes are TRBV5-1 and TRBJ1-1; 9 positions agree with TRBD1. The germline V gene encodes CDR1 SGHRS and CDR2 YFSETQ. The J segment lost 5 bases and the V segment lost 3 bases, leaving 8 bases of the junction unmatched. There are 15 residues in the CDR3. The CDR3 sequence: CASSSMTGGGTEAFF. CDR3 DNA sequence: TGCGCCAGCAGCTCAATGACAGGGGGGGGGACTGAAGCTTTCTTT.

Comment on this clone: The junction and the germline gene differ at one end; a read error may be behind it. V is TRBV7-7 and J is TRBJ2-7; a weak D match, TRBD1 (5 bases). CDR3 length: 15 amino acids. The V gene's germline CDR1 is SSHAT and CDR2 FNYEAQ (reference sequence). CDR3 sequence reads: CASSLGAGNNYEQYF. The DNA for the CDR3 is TGTGCTAGCAGCTTAGGGGCAGGGAATAACTACGAGCAGTACTTC.

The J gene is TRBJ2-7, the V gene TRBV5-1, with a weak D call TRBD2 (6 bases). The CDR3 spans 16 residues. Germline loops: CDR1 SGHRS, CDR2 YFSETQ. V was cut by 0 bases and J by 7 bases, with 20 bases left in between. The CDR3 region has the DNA TGCGCCAGCAGCTTGGAGTCTACGCGGGGAACGGGGGAGCAGTACTTC. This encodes CASSLESTRGTGEQYF.